This T cell receptor (beta chain) appears in the sequencing data of a study of blood T cells in healthy people across ages. The second PCR ran about 6 to 11 cycles with a sample-barcoded 5' primer and J-beta primers. All samples yielded 3 million or more CDR3-containing paired-end reads. TCRdb ran MiXCR on the 5' RACE reads and lists one entry per CDR3 protein. The table shows fewer than 2,000,000 distinct CDR3 sequences, with approximately 32% occurring only once. The V gene's germline CDR1 is SGHRS and CDR2 YFSETQ. There are 17 residues in the CDR3. Overall study findings and caveats: Among T cells, TCR beta diversity per million cells dropped roughly linearly as age rose. Whereas aged donors had fewer naive CD4+ cells, long-lived donors had more of them and higher diversity.

Peripheral blood was drawn, approximately 9.4 milliliters per donor. On this clonotype: The antigen is unknown. Compared with germline, one end of the junction differs, possibly owing to a read error.

This clonotype originated in a woman under 40 in good health. Specimen: blood. This chain links TRBV5-1 with TRBJ2-3; 8 bases are a match to TRBD2. The CDR3: CTSSLKAGALSTDTQYF. In DNA form, the CDR3 reads TGCACCAGCAGCTTGAAAGCGGGGGCACTAAGCACAGATACGCAGTATTTT.